This TCR beta chain was identified in a study of cytomegalovirus exposure and HLA in healthy donors. The CDR3 spans 16 residues. The germline gives CDR1 MNHNS, CDR2 SASEGT. V gave up 3 bases and J gave up 1 base, with 12 bases separating them. 13 Jbeta primers and 60 Vbeta primers were used for the PCR. Method: immunoSEQ multiplex PCR; TCRdb's copy keeps in-frame clones and lacks some. In the table there are approximately 140,000 clones, around 79% of which are singletons. The TCR comes from a human donor in good health. The sample was PBMCs. This sequence joins TRBV6-1 and TRBJ2-2; perhaps TRBD2 as D (5 bases). The CDR3 bases are TGTGCCAGCAGTGAGATGTTCGGAGGGAACACCGGGGAGCTGTTTTTT. This gives the protein CASSEMFGGNTGELFF.